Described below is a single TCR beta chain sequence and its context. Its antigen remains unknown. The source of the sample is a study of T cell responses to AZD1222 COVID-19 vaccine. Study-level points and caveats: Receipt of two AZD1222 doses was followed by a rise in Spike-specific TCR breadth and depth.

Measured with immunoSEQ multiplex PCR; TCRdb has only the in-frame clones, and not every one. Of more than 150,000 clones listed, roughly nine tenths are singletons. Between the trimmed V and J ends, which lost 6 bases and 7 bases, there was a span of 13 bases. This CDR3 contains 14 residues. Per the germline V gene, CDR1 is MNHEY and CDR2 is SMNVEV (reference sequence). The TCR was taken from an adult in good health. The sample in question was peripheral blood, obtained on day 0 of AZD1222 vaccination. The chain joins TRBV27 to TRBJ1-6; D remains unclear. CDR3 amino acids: CASRQLTGNSPLHF. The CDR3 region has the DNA TGTGCCAGCAGGCAACTCACGGGGAATTCACCCCTCCACTTT.